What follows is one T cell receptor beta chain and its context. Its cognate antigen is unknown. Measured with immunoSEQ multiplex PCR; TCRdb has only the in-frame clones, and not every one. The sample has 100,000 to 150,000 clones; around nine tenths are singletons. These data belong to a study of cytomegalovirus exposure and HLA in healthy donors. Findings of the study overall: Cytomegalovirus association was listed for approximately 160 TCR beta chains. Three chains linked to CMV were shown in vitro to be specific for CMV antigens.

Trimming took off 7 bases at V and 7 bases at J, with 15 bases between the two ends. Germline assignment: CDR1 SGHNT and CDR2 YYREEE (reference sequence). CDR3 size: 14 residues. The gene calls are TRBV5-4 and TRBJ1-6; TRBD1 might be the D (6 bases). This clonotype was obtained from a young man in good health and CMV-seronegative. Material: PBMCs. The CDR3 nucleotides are TGTGCCAGCCAGGCGACAGGACCGAATTCACCCCTCCACTTT. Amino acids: CASQATGPNSPLHF.